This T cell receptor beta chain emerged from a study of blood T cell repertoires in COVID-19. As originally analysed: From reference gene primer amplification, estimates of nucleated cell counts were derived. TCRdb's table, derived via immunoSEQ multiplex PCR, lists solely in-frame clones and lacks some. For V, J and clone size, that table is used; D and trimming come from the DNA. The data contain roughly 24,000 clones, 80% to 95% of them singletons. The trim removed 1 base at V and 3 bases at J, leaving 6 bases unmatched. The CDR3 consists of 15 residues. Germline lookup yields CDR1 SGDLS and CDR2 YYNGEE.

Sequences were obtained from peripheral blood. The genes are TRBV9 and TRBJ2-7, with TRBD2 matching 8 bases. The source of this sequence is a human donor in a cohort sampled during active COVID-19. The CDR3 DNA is TGTGCCAGCAGCGTATCAGGGACTAGTTACTACGAGCAGTACTTC. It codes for CASSVSGTSYYEQYF.